Following are 14 T cell receptor beta chains from one sample sequenced in a study of shared clonotypes between healthy human individuals. This table comes from immunoSEQ multiplex PCR, and its TCRdb copy is limited to in-frame clones, with some not included. The sample has some 1.4 million clones; roughly 96% are singletons. The source material was naive CD4+ T cells sorted from blood. Subset denoted: CD45RA+ positively selected. The receptor set was obtained from a man younger than 40 in good health.

This chain uses TRBV27 with TRBJ2-2; 8 bases match TRBD2. Unmatched junction bases numbered 7, after V lost 3 bases and J lost 7 bases. This CDR3 has 15 residues. Looked up from germline, CDR1 is MNHEY and CDR2 is SMNVEV (reference sequence). Written as DNA, the CDR3 is TGTGCCAGCAGTTTGGGTAGCGGGGCGGTCGGGGAGCTGTTTTTT. This encodes CASSLGSGAVGELFF.

The chain has TRBV5-6 and TRBJ2-5; D uncertain. The CDR3 sequence is 16 residues long. From germline, CDR1 is SGHDT and CDR2 YYEEEE. Between the trimmed V and J ends, which lost 1 base and 1 base, there was a span of 14 bases. CDR3 amino acids: CASSLFRLDPQETQYF. DNA for the CDR3: TGTGCCAGCAGCTTGTTCCGATTAGACCCCCAAGAGACCCAGTACTTC.

This sequence joins TRBV5-6 and TRBJ1-5; 9 nucleotides agree with TRBD1. Germline assignment: CDR1 SGHDT and CDR2 YYEEEE. The CDR3 is 15 amino acids. Trimming at V came to 5 bases and at J to 1 base, leaving 4 bases not matched to a gene. The CDR3 nucleotides are TGTGCCAGCAGTTCTACAGGGGGCAGCAATCAGCCCCAGCATTTT. Its translation: CASSSTGGSNQPQHF.

The chain employs TRBV28 and TRBJ1-5; D gene ambiguous. Germline V CDR1 and CDR2: MDHEN, SYDVKM. This CDR3 is 13 amino acids long. The V and J ends lost 2 bases and 7 bases respectively, with 9 bases between them. In DNA form, the CDR3 reads TGTGCCAGCAGTTTAAGACCGAAACAGCCCCAGCATTTT. This sequence encodes CASSLRPKQPQHF.

The V call is TRBV9, the J call TRBJ2-2, with TRBD2 matching over 13 bases. Germline CDR1 SGDLS, CDR2 YYNGEE. The J segment lost 6 bases and the V segment lost 9 bases, leaving 5 bases of the junction unmatched. There are 14 residues in the CDR3. The CDR3 reads CATWTSGSPGELFF. The CDR3 coding sequence is TGTGCCACCTGGACTAGCGGGAGCCCCGGGGAGCTGTTTTTT.

The CDR3 DNA reads TGCGCCAGCAGCTTGGGCGGCCGGGATGGGTCCTACGAGCAGTACTTC. Amino acid sequence: CASSLGGRDGSYEQYF. The chain links TRBV5-1 to TRBJ2-7; perhaps TRBD2 as D (5 bases). In germline, CDR1 is SGHRS, CDR2 YFSETQ. CDR3 length equals 16 residues. V was pared by 0 bases and J by 1 base, with 14 bases between.

This chain uses TRBV2 with TRBJ2-7, with TRBD1 matching over 11 bases. The V gene end was trimmed by 6 bases and the J gene end by 5 bases; junction bases not matched to a gene: 6. Germline lookup yields CDR1 SNHLY and CDR2 FYNNEI. This CDR3 spans 14 amino acids. CDR3 region: CASSQGTGGHEQYF. CDR3 sequence (DNA): TGTGCCAGCAGCCAGGGGACAGGGGGGCACGAGCAGTACTTC.

The chain employs TRBV18 and TRBJ2-1; D possibly corresponds to TRBD2 (5 bases). This CDR3 comprises 15 residues. The V end lost 1 base, the J end lost 3 bases, and 10 bases lay between the germline ends. CDR1 is KGHSH, CDR2 LQKENI, per germline. The CDR3 DNA reads TGTGCCAGCTCACCACAGAGGGTATTCTACAATGAGCAGTTCTTC. Residues: CASSPQRVFYNEQFF.

This clone was counted once. The chain carries TRBV9 and TRBJ2-1; D gene ambiguous. V was cut by 0 bases and J by 4 bases, with 14 bases left in between. There are 16 residues in the CDR3. Germline V gives CDR1 SGDLS, CDR2 YYNGEE. The CDR3 sequence: CASSVANPAGYNEQFF. The DNA of the CDR3 is TGTGCCAGCAGCGTAGCCAACCCGGCTGGGTACAATGAGCAGTTCTTC.

V gene TRBV21-1 combines with J gene TRBJ1-2. TRBV21-1 is labeled a pseudogene. The CDR3 runs to 15 residues. CDR3 region: CASSNGPQRNYGYTF. The DNA for the CDR3 is TGTGCCAGCAGCAACGGTCCCCAGCGGAACTATGGCTACACCTTC.

CDR3 residues: CASSSGLAGERETQYF. In DNA form, the CDR3 reads TGTGCCAGCAGTTCGGGACTAGCGGGAGAGAGGGAGACCCAGTACTTC. The J gene is TRBJ2-5, the V gene TRBV28; 14 bases agree with TRBD2. V gave up 4 bases and J gave up 5 bases; unmatched junction bases: 6. Germline V gives CDR1 MDHEN, CDR2 SYDVKM. The CDR3 contains 16 residues.

The V gene is TRBV9, the J gene TRBJ2-1, with TRBD2 identical over 7 bases. CDR3 length: 14 residues. Germline V gene sequence: CDR1 SGDLS, CDR2 YYNGEE. The V gene end was trimmed by 5 bases and the J gene end by 5 bases; junction bases not matched to a gene: 7. DNA of the CDR3: TGTGCCAGCAGGGCGGGAGTGGGCCACAATGAGCAGTTCTTC. This sequence encodes CASRAGVGHNEQFF.

This clone is a singleton in its sample. This chain links TRBV23-1 with TRBJ1-2; D is uncertain. TRBV23-1 is treated as an ORF (open reading frame) with a function not yet certain. This CDR3 has 14 amino acids. V lost 3 bases and J lost 8, with 16 bases in between. CDR3 sequence (DNA): TGCGCCAGCAGTCATCCGGGCACCCGAAGCGGCTACACCTTC. It is translated as CASSHPGTRSGYTF.

The chain employs TRBV5-1 and TRBJ2-1; D might be TRBD1 (6 bases). Trimming took off 3 bases at V and 7 bases at J, with 17 bases between the two ends. This CDR3 has 15 amino acids. In germline, CDR1 is SGHRS, CDR2 YFSETQ. The CDR3 protein is CASSSLPGVDNEQFF. The CDR3 DNA reads as TGCGCCAGCAGCTCCCTTCCAGGGGTGGATAATGAGCAGTTCTTC. The full variable domain, with the rest looked up from reference TRBV5-1 and TRBJ2-1, is KAGVTQTPRYLIKTRGQQVTLSCSPISGHRSVSWYQQTPGQGLQFLFEYFSETQRNKGNFPGRFSGRQFSNSRSEMNVSTLELGDSALYLCASSSLPGVDNEQFFGPGTRLTVL.